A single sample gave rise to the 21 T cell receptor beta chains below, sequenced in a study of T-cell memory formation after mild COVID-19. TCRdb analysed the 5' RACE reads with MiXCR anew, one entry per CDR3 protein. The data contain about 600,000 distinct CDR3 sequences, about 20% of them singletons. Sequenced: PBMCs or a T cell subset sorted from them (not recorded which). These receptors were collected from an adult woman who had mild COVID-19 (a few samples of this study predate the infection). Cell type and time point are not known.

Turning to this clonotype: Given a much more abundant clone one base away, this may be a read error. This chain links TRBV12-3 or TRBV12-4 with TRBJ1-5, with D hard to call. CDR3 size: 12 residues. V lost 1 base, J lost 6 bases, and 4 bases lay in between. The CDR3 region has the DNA TGTGCCAGCAGTTTAGATGGTCAGCCCCAGCATTTT. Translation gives CASSLDGQPQHF.

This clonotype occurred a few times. The CDR3 coding sequence is TGTGCCAGCACCCCGGGACAGGGTTTCCCAGATACGCAGTATTTT. It specifies CASTPGQGFPDTQYF. The chain employs TRBV12-3 or TRBV12-4 and TRBJ2-3, with TRBD1 matching 9 bases. This CDR3 has 15 residues. With 7 bases clipped from V and 4 bases from J, the junction kept 9 bases outside the gene matches.

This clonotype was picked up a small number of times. CDR3 sequence (DNA): TGTGCCAGCACTAGGACAGGGATCAATCAGCCCCAGCATTTT. This codes for CASTRTGINQPQHF. The rearrangement links TRBV12-3 or TRBV12-4 to TRBJ1-5; 8 bases align to TRBD1. Trimming took 7 bases from V and 3 from J; bases not matched to a gene: 5. The CDR3 is 14 amino acids.

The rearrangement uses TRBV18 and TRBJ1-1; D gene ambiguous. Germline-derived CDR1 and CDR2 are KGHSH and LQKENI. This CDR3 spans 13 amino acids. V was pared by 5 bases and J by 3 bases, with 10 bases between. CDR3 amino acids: CASSAGPDTEAFF. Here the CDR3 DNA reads TGTGCCAGCTCAGCTGGGCCCGACACTGAAGCTTTCTTT.

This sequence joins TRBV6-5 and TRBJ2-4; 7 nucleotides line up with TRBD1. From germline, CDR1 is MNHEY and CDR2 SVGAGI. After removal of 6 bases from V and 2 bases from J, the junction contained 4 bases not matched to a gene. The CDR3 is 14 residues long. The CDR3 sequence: CASRTQGTKNIQYF. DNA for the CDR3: TGTGCCAGCAGAACACAGGGGACCAAAAACATTCAGTACTTC.

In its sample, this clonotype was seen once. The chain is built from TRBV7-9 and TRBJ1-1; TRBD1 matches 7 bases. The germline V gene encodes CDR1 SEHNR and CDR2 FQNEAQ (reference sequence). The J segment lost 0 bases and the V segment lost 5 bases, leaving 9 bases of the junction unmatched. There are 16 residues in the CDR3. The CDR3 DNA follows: TGTGCCAGCAGCCCGACGACAGGGTCCATGAACACTGAAGCTTTCTTT. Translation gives CASSPTTGSMNTEAFF.

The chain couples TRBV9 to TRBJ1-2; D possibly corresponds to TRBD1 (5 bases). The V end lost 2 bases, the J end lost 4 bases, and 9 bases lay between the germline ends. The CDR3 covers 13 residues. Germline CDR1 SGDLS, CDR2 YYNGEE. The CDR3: CASSVPGSYGYTF. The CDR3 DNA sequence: TGTGCCAGCAGCGTGCCAGGGTCCTATGGCTACACCTTC.

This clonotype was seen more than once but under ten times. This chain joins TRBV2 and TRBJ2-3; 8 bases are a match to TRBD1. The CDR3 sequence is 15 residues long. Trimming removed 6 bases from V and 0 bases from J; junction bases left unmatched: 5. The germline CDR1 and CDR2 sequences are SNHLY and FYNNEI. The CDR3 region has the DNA TGTGCCAGCAGCGGACAGGGAATGAGCACAGATACGCAGTATTTT. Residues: CASSGQGMSTDTQYF.

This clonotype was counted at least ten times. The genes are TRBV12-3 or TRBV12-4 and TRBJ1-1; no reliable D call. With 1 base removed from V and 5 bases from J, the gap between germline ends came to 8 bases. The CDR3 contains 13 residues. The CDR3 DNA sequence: TGTGCCAGCAGTTTAGGGGAGGTGACTGAAGCTTTCTTT. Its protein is CASSLGEVTEAFF.

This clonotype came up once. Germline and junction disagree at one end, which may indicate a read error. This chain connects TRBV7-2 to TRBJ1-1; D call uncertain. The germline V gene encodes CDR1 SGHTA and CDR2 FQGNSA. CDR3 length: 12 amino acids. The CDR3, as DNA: TGTGCCAGCAGCTTAGGACGCGGGGAAGCTTTATTT. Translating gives CASSLGRGEALF.

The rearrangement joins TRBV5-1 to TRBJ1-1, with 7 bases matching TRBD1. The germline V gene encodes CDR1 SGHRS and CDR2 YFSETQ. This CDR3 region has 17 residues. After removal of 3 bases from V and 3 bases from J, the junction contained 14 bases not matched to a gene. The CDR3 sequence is CASSSGQPGGHDTEAFF. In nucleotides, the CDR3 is TGCGCCAGCAGCTCGGGACAGCCGGGGGGTCATGACACTGAAGCTTTCTTT.

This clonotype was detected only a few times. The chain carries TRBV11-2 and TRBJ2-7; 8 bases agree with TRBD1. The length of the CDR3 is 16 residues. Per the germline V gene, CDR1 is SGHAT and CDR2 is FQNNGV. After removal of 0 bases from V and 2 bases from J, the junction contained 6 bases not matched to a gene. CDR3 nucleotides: TGTGCCAGCAGCTTAGATTTTTGGGGACAGGCCTACGAGCAGTACTTC. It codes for CASSLDFWGQAYEQYF.

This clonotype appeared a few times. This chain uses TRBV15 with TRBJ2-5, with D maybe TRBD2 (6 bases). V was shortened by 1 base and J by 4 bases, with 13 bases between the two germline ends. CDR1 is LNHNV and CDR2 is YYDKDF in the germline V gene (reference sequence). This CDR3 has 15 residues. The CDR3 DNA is TGTGCCACCAGCAGAGCGAGAAGGGGAGGAGAGACCCAGTACTTC. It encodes CATSRARRGGETQYF. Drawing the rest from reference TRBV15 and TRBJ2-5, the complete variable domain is DAMVIQNPRYQVTQFGKPVTLSCSQTLNHNVMYWYQQKSSQAPKLLFHYYDKDFNNEADTPDNFQSRRPNTSFCFLDIRSPGLGDTAMYLCATSRARRGGETQYFGPGTRLLVL.

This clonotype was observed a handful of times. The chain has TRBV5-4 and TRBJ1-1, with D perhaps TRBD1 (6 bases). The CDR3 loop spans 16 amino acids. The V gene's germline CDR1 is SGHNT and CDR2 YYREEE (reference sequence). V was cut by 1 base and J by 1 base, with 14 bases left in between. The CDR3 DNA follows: TGTGCCAGCAGCTTGTCGGGGGCAGGACCGAACACTGAAGCTTTCTTT. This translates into CASSLSGAGPNTEAFF.

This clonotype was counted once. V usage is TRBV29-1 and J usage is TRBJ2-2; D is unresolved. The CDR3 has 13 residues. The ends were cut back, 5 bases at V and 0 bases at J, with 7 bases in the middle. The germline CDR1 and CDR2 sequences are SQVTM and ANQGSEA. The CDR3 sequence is CSVQVPNTGELFF. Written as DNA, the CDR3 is TGCAGCGTTCAGGTTCCGAACACCGGGGAGCTGTTTTTT.

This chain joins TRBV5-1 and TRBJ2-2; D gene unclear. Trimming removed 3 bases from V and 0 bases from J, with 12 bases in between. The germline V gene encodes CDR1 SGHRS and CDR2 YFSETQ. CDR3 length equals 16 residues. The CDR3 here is CASSSLGGSNTGELFF. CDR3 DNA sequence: TGCGCCAGCAGCTCCCTAGGCGGCTCGAACACCGGGGAGCTGTTTTTT.

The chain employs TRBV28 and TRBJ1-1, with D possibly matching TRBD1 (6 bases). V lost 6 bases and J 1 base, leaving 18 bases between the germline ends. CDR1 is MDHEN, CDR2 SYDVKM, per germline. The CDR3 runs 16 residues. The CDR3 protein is CASRAPGGQKNTEAFF. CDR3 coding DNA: TGTGCCAGCAGGGCCCCCGGGGGGCAGAAGAACACTGAAGCTTTCTTT.

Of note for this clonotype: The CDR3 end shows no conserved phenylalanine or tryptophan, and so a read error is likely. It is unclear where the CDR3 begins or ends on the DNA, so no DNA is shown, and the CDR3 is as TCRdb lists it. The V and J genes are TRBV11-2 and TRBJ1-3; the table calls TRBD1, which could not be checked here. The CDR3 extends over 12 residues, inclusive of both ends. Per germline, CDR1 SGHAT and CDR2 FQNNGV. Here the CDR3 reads CASSLARDRVFI.

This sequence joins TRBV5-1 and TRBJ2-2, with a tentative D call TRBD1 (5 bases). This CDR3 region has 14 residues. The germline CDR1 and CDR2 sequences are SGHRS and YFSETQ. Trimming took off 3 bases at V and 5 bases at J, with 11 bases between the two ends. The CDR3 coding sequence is TGCGCCAGCAGCTCGTCCCCAGGGACCGGGGAGCTGTTTTTT. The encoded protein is CASSSSPGTGELFF.

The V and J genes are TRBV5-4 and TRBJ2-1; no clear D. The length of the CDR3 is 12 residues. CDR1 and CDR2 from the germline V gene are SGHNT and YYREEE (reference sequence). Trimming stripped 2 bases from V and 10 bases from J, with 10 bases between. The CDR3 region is CASSFGAEEQFF. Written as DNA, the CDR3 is TGTGCCAGCAGCTTCGGCGCGGAGGAGCAGTTCTTC. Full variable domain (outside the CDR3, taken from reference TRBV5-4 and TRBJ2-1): ETGVTQSPTHLIKTRGQQVTLRCSSQSGHNTVSWYQQALGQGPQFIFQYYREEENGRGNFPPRFSGLQFPNYSSELNVNALELDDSALYLCASSFGAEEQFFGPGTRLTVL.

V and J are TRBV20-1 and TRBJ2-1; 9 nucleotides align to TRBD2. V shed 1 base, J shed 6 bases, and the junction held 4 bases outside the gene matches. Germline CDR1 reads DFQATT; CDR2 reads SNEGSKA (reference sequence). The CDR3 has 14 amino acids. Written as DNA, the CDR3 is TGCAGTGCTAGAGGGCCTAGCGGGGTCAATGAGCAGTTCTTC. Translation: CSARGPSGVNEQFF.